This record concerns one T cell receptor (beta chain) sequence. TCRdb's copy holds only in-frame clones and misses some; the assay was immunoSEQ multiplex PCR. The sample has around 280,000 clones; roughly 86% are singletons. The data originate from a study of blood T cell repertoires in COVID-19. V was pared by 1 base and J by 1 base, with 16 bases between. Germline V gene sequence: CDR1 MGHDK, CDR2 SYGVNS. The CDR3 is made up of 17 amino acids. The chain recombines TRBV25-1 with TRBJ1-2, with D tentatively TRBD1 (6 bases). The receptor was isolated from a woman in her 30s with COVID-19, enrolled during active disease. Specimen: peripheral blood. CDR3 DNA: TGTGCCAGCAGTGAATCCTACAGGGCCGGTCTTAACTATGGCTACACCTTC. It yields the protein CASSESYRAGLNYGYTF.